A single sample gave rise to the 9 T cell receptor beta chains below, sequenced in a study of shared T cell receptors in the human thymus. TCRdb's copy holds only in-frame clones and misses some; the assay was immunoSEQ multiplex PCR. The data show 63,000 or so clones, nearly 95% seen once. Sequences were obtained from thymocytes. The receptors stem from a human donor.

The rearrangement joins TRBV10-3 to TRBJ2-2, with a weak D call TRBD1 (5 bases). CDR1 and CDR2 from the germline V gene are ENHRY and SYGVKD. Trimming shortened V by 4 bases and J by 4 bases, and 22 bases separated the two germline ends. This CDR3 has 18 amino acids. CDR3 amino acids: CAISVRPQVVRGTGELFF. CDR3 coding DNA: TGTGCCATCAGTGTGCGTCCACAGGTGGTAAGGGGCACCGGGGAGCTGTTTTTT.

CDR3 loop: CASTQDGTAISPNTEAFF. CDR3 DNA: TGTGCCAGCACCCAGGATGGGACAGCCATTTCCCCGAACACTGAAGCTTTCTTT. The rearrangement joins TRBV4-2 to TRBJ1-1; TRBD1 agrees at 7 bases. Germline assignment: CDR1 LGHNA and CDR2 YNFKEQ. The V and J ends lost 7 bases and 1 base, in that order; junction bases with no gene match: 18. This CDR3 comprises 18 residues.

The V gene is TRBV15, the J gene TRBJ2-5, with D tentatively TRBD1 or TRBD2 (6 bases each). The V end lost 3 bases, the J end lost 2 bases, and 13 bases lay between the germline ends. The CDR3 extends over 15 amino acids. CDR1 LNHNV and CDR2 YYDKDF come from the germline V gene (reference sequence). The CDR3, as DNA: TGTGCCACCAGCAGCGTGACTAGGGGGCAAGAGACCCAGTACTTC. Translating it yields CATSSVTRGQETQYF.

V gene TRBV5-1 combines with J gene TRBJ1-4; perhaps TRBD1 as D (6 bases). V lost 0 bases and J 8 bases, leaving 14 bases between the germline ends. Germline values: CDR1 SGHRS, CDR2 YFSETQ. This CDR3 has 15 residues. In DNA, the CDR3 is TGCGCCAGCAGCTTGGTACAGGGCCGGCGCGAAAAACTGTTTTTT. Protein: CASSLVQGRREKLFF.

The CDR3 DNA is TGCGCCAGCAGCCCAACGACTAGCGGGGGGGTGAGAGGAGATACGCAGTATTTT. Its protein is CASSPTTSGGVRGDTQYF. V and J are TRBV4-1 and TRBJ2-3; 14 positions agree with TRBD2. After removal of 4 bases from V and 5 bases from J, the junction contained 11 bases not matched to a gene. This CDR3 has 18 residues. The germline V gene has CDR1 MGHRA and CDR2 YSYEKL.

The chain is built from TRBV19 and TRBJ2-1; 12 nucleotides align to TRBD2. This CDR3 region has 16 residues. CDR1 is LNHDA and CDR2 is SQIVND in the germline V gene (reference sequence). Unmatched junction bases numbered 6, after V lost 4 bases and J lost 5 bases. Here the CDR3 reads CASSTRLAGAHNEQFF. CDR3 in DNA: TGTGCCAGTAGTACCCGACTAGCGGGGGCCCACAATGAGCAGTTCTTC.

The rearrangement uses TRBV5-1 and TRBJ2-7, with D hard to call. Trimming left V 0 bases short and J 3 bases short, with 13 bases between. Looked up from germline, CDR1 is SGHRS and CDR2 is YFSETQ. This CDR3 has 15 amino acids. The CDR3 loop reads CASSLDKDVDYEQYF. The CDR3 region has the DNA TGCGCCAGCAGCTTGGACAAGGACGTTGACTACGAGCAGTACTTC. The full variable domain, rest sourced from reference TRBV5-1 and TRBJ2-7, is KAGVTQTPRYLIKTRGQQVTLSCSPISGHRSVSWYQQTPGQGLQFLFEYFSETQRNKGNFPGRFSGRQFSNSRSEMNVSTLELGDSALYLCASSLDKDVDYEQYFGPGTRLTVT.

V gene TRBV4-1 combines with J gene TRBJ1-2; 7 nucleotides line up with TRBD1. Germline CDR1 is MGHRA and CDR2 is YSYEKL. With 3 bases clipped from V and 6 bases from J, the junction kept 4 bases outside the gene matches. The length of the CDR3 is 13 residues. The CDR3 spells CASSQRQGNGYTF. The CDR3 DNA reads as TGCGCCAGCAGCCAGAGACAGGGCAATGGCTACACCTTC.

The rearrangement uses TRBV27 and TRBJ2-1; unclear D gene. The CDR3 has 14 residues. Germline V gives CDR1 MNHEY, CDR2 SMNVEV (reference sequence). V dropped 4 bases and J dropped 5 bases, with 12 bases sitting between them. In DNA, the CDR3 is TGTGCCAGCAGTTATAGGATGGGGAACAATGAGCAGTTCTTC. Translation: CASSYRMGNNEQFF.